These T cell receptor beta chains were read from a single sample in a study of cytomegalovirus exposure and HLA in healthy donors. Assay: immunoSEQ multiplex PCR; the TCRdb copy retains only in-frame clones and omits some. The sample lists fewer than 250,000 clones, around nine tenths occurring once. The specimen sequenced was PBMCs. All receptors derive from a man aged 18-30 years in good health and CMV-seronegative. Both conserved end residues are part of each CDR3. A D gene is named only where the DNA matches it firmly. Clone size, where shown, is once, few, many, or a class for clones that have expanded.

J gene,clone size,V gene,D gene,CDR3 protein,CDR3 DNA
TRBJ2-7,.,TRBV2,TRBD2,CASSVLAEVSSYEQYF,TGTGCCAGCAGTGTACTAGCGGAAGTCTCCTCCTACGAGCAGTACTTC
TRBJ2-7,.,TRBV16,.,CASSQYNYEQYF,TGTGCCAGCAGCCAATATAACTACGAGCAGTACTTC
TRBJ2-2,once,TRBV7-9,.,CASRRQRENTGELFF,TGTGCCAGCAGGCGACAGCGAGAGAACACCGGGGAGCTGTTTTTT
TRBJ1-5,.,TRBV5-8,TRBD1,CASSWPGTGNQPQHF,TGTGCCAGCAGCTGGCCCGGGACAGGGAATCAGCCCCAGCATTTT
TRBJ2-5,.,TRBV5-6,TRBD2,CASSLTGGETQYF,TGTGCCAGCAGCTTGACCGGGGGGGAGACCCAGTACTTC
TRBJ1-1,.,TRBV28,.,CASSLSGRGRTEAFF,TGTGCCAGCAGTTTATCGGGCAGGGGTAGGACTGAAGCTTTCTTT
TRBJ1-3,.,TRBV15,TRBD1,CATSRDLRGPGNTIYF,TGTGCCACCAGCAGAGATCTTAGGGGGCCTGGAAACACCATATATTTT
TRBJ1-4,.,TRBV29-1,.,CSVEKGDEKLFF,TGCAGCGTTGAGAAGGGAGACGAAAAACTGTTTTTT
TRBJ1-2,.,TRBV6-6,.,CASSPTVEGGGYTF,TGTGCCAGCAGTCCAACCGTCGAAGGGGGTGGCTACACCTTC
TRBJ1-6,.,TRBV11-2,.,CASSATFGNSPLHF,TGTGCCAGCAGCGCAACTTTCGGGAATTCACCCCTCCACTTT
TRBJ1-6,.,TRBV7-2,.,CASSFSDRVPNSPLHF,TGTGCCAGCAGCTTTTCTGACCGGGTACCTAATTCACCCCTCCACTTT
TRBJ2-7,.,TRBV5-4,TRBD1,CASSLRTGVSYEQYF,TGTGCCAGCAGCTTGAGGACAGGGGTAAGCTACGAGCAGTACTTC
TRBJ2-3,.,TRBV6-5,TRBD2,CASRESGTNTDTQYF,TGTGCCAGCAGAGAAAGCGGGACGAACACAGATACGCAGTATTTT
TRBJ1-2,.,TRBV5-4,TRBD1,CASSLPGQNYGYTF,TGTGCCAGCAGCTTACCGGGACAGAACTATGGCTACACCTTC
TRBJ2-5,.,TRBV19,.,CASSTPLGTQYF,TGTGCCAGTAGCACACCTCTAGGGACCCAGTACTTC
TRBJ1-6,.,TRBV6-1,.,CASRGGRDSPLHF,TGTGCCAGCAGGGGGGGGAGGGATTCACCCCTCCACTTT
TRBJ1-1,few,TRBV4-2,.,CASSQGGSGQGAFF,TGTGCCAGCAGCCAAGGTGGCAGCGGCCAGGGGGCTTTCTTT
TRBJ2-7,once,TRBV27,TRBD2,CASSPTSGRAYMRVEQYF,TGTGCCAGCAGTCCTACTAGCGGGAGGGCTTATATGCGGGTCGAGCAGTACTTC
TRBJ2-7,.,TRBV12-5,TRBD2,CASGREPGLAANTYEQYF,TGTGCTAGTGGCCGGGAACCGGGACTAGCGGCTAATACCTACGAGCAGTACTTC
TRBJ2-1,.,TRBV5-1,TRBD2,CASTLAGTSMTNEQFF,TGCGCCAGCACCTTGGCGGGGACTAGCATGACGAATGAGCAGTTCTTC
TRBJ1-2,.,TRBV18,.,CASSPGGTNYGYTF,TGTGCCAGCTCACCGGGGGGTACTAACTATGGCTACACCTTC
TRBJ2-7,.,TRBV27,TRBD2,CASSLSTASGVYEQYF,TGTGCCAGCAGTTTATCGACAGCTAGCGGAGTCTACGAGCAGTACTTC
TRBJ1-2,.,TRBV5-5,.,CASSLDRSYGYTF,TGTGCCAGCAGCTTAGACAGGAGCTATGGCTACACCTTC
TRBJ2-2,.,TRBV5-5,.,CASSLGRGNTGELFF,TGTGCCAGCAGCTTGGGTAGGGGGAACACCGGGGAGCTGTTTTTT
TRBJ1-2,.,TRBV7-2,TRBD1,CASRYGQGAGGYTF,TGTGCCAGCAGATACGGCCAGGGGGCTGGTGGCTACACCTTC